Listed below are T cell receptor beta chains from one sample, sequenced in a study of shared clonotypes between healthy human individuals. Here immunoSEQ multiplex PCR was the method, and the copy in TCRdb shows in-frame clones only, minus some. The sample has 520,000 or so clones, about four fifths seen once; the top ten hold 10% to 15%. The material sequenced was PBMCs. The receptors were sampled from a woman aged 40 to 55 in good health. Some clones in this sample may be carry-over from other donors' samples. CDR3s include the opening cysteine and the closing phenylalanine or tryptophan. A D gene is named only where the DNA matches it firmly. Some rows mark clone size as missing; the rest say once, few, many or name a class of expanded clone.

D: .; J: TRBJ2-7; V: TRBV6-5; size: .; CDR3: CASISDSDEQYF; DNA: TGTGCCAGCATTTCAGACAGTGACGAGCAGTACTTC
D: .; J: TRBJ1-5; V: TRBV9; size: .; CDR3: CASSVEGEGSLHF; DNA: TGTGCCAGCAGCGTAGAGGGAGAGGGCTCTTTGCATTTT
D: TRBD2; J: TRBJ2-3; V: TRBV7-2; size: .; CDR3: CASSLRTSGSVVTQYF; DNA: TGTGCCAGCAGCTTAAGGACTAGCGGGAGCGTGGTTACGCAGTATTTT
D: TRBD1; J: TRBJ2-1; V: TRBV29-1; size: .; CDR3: CTDRGSSSYNEQFF; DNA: TGCACAGACAGGGGTTCGAGCTCCTACAATGAGCAGTTCTTC
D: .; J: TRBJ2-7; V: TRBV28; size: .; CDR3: CASSLGNSPAYEQYF; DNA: TGTGCCAGCAGTTTGGGTAACAGCCCGGCCTACGAGCAGTACTTC
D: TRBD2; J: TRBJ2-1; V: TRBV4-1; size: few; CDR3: CASGREPYNEQFF; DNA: TGCGCCAGCGGGCGGGAGCCGTACAATGAGCAGTTCTTC
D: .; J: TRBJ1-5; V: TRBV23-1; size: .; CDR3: CASRGTDLYSNQPQHF; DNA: TGCGCCAGCAGGGGGACGGATCTCTATAGCAATCAGCCCCAGCATTTT
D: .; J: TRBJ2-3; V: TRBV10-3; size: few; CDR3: CAISPKGDTQYF; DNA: TGTGCCATCTCCCCGAAAGGGGATACGCAGTATTTT
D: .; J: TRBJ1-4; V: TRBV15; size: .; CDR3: CATTRERATNEKLFF; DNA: TGTGCCACCACCCGCGAAAGAGCCACTAATGAAAAACTGTTTTTT
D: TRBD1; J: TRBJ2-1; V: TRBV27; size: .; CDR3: CASSFSGTGGLYNEQFF; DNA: TGTGCCAGCAGTTTCTCCGGGACAGGGGGATTATACAATGAGCAGTTCTTC
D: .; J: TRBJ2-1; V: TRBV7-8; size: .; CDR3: CASSLGNEQFF; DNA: TGTGCCAGCAGCTTAGGTAATGAGCAGTTCTTC
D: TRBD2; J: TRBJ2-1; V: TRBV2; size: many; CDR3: CASSPPASGAYNEQFF; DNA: TGTGCCAGCAGTCCCCCGGCTAGCGGGGCTTACAATGAGCAGTTCTTC
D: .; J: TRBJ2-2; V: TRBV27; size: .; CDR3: CASSLGSWVTGELFF; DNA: TGTGCCAGCAGCCTGGGGAGTTGGGTCACCGGGGAGCTGTTTTTT
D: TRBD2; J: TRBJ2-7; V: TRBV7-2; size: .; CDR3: CASSLPGGAYEQYF; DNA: TGTGCCAGCAGCTTACCGGGAGGAGCCTACGAGCAGTACTTC
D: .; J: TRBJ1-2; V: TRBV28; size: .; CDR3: CASSHPDMVDLNGYTF; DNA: TGTGCCAGCAGTCATCCCGACATGGTCGATCTAAATGGCTACACCTTC
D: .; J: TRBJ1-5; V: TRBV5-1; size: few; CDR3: CASSLGGAWQPQHF; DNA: TGCGCCAGCAGCTTGGGGGGGGCGTGGCAGCCCCAGCATTTT
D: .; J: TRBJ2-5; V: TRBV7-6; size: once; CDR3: CASSPWAGLETQYF; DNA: TGTGCCAGCAGCCCGTGGGCAGGGTTAGAGACCCAGTACTTC
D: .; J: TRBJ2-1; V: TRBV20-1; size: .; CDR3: CSAGRGLEQFF; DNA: TGCAGTGCCGGTAGAGGTTTGGAGCAGTTCTTC
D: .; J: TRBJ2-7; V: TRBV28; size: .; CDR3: CASSLTTAEYEQYF; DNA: TGTGCCAGCAGTTTGACGACAGCCGAATACGAGCAGTACTTC
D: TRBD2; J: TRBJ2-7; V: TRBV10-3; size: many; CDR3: CAISPGLAGFSDEQYF; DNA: TGTGCCATCAGCCCGGGACTAGCGGGATTTAGCGACGAGCAGTACTTC
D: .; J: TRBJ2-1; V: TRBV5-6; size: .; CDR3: CASSANYGTYNDGQFF; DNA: TGTGCCAGCAGCGCCAATTATGGGACCTACAATGATGGGCAGTTCTTC
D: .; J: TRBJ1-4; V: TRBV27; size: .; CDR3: CASSFRGGGGLNEKLFF; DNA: TGTGCCAGCAGTTTTAGGGGTGGGGGCGGTCTTAATGAAAAACTGTTTTTT
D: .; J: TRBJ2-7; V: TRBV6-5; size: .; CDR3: CASSFGLTYEQYF; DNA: TGTGCCAGCAGTTTTGGGTTAACCTACGAGCAGTACTTC
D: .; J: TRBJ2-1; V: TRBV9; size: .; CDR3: CASSPGASSSYNEQFF; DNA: TGTGCCAGCAGCCCAGGAGCTAGTAGCTCCTACAATGAGCAGTTCTTC
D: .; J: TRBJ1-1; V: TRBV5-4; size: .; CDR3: CASSLAGQANTEAFF; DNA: TGTGCCAGCAGCTTGGCAGGTCAGGCCAACACTGAAGCTTTCTTT
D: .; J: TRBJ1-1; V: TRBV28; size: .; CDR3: CASRENTEAFF; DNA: TGTGCCAGCAGGGAGAACACTGAAGCTTTCTTT
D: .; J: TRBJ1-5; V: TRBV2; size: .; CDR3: CASRADSYNQPQHF; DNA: TGTGCCAGCAGGGCGGACAGCTACAATCAGCCCCAGCATTTT
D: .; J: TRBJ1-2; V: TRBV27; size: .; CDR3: CASSTKANYGYTF; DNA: TGTGCCAGCAGCACAAAAGCTAACTATGGCTACACCTTC
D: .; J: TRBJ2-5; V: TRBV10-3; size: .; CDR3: CATSSGEGETQYF; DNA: TGTGCCACTTCCTCTGGGGAAGGAGAGACCCAGTACTTC
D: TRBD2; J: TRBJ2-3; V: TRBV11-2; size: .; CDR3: CASSLRSSGRTWGTDTQYF; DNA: TGTGCCAGCAGCTTACGTTCTAGCGGGAGGACCTGGGGCACAGATACGCAGTATTTT
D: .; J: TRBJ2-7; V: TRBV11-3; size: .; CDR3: CASSLGGPSYEQYF; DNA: TGTGCCAGCAGCTTAGGGGGGCCCTCCTACGAGCAGTACTTC
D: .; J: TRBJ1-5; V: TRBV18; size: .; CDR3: CASSIGGPSNQPQHF; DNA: TGTGCCAGCTCAATAGGGGGACCTAGCAATCAGCCCCAGCATTTT
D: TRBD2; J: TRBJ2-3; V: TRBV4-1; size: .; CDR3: CASSQGTLADSTDTQYF; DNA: TGCGCCAGCAGCCAAGGGACCCTAGCGGACAGCACAGATACGCAGTATTTT
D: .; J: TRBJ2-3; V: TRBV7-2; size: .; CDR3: CASSLFTDTQYF; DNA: TGTGCCAGCAGCTTATTTACAGATACGCAGTATTTT
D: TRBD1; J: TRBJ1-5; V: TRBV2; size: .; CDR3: CASSADRVGNQPQHF; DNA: TGTGCCAGCAGTGCCGACAGGGTTGGCAATCAGCCCCAGCATTTT
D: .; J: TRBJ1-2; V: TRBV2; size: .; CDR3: CASSGETYGYTF; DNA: TGTGCCAGCAGTGGAGAGACGTATGGCTACACCTTC
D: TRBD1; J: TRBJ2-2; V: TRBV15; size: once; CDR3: CATSTGTVNTGELFF; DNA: TGTGCCACCAGCACCGGGACAGTAAACACCGGGGAGCTGTTTTTT
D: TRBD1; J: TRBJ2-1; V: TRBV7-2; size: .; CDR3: CASTPVAGGNEQFF; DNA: TGTGCCAGCACCCCAGTGGCAGGGGGAAATGAGCAGTTCTTC
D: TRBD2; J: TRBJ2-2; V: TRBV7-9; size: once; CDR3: CASVRRGTANTGELFF; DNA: TGTGCCAGCGTCAGGCGGGGGACGGCAAACACCGGGGAGCTGTTTTTT
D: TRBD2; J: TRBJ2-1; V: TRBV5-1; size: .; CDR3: CASSFTSEQQFF; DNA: TGCGCCAGCAGTTTTACTAGCGAGCAGCAGTTCTTC
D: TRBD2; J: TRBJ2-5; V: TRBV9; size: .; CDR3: CASSVGGLAGQETQYF; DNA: TGTGCCAGCAGCGTAGGAGGACTAGCGGGACAAGAGACCCAGTACTTC
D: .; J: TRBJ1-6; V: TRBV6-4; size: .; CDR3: CASSDQGDNSPLHF; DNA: TGTGCCAGCAGTGACCAGGGAGACAATTCACCCCTCCACTTT
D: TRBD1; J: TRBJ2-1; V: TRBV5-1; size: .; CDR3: CASRGQGTRSSYNEQFF; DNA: TGCGCCAGCCGAGGACAGGGGACCCGTAGCTCCTACAATGAGCAGTTCTTC
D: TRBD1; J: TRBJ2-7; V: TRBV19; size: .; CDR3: CASTGQGRHEQYF; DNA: TGTGCCAGTACGGGACAGGGGAGGCACGAGCAGTACTTC
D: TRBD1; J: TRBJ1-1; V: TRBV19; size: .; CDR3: CASSVTGGRSEAFF; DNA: TGTGCCAGTAGTGTTACAGGGGGCAGGTCTGAAGCTTTCTTT
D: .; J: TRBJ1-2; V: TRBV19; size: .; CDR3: CASTPGLARDGYTF; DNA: TGTGCCAGTACCCCCGGACTGGCCCGGGATGGCTACACCTTC
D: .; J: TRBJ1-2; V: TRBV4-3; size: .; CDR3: CASSPTDVNYGYTF; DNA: TGCGCCAGCAGCCCGACAGATGTTAACTATGGCTACACCTTC
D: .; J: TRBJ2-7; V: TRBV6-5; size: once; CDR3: CASSRGREQYF; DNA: TGTGCCAGCAGCCGAGGGCGCGAGCAGTACTTC
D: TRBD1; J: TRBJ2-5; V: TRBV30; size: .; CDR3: CAWATGVQETQYF; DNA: TGTGCCTGGGCGACAGGGGTGCAAGAGACCCAGTACTTC
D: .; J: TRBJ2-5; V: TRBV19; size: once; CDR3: CASSGSRWETQYF; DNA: TGTGCCAGTAGTGGTAGTCGGTGGGAGACCCAGTACTTC
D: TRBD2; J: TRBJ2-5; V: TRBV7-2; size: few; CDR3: CASSPTSGSYQYF; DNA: TGTGCCAGCAGCCCGACTAGCGGAAGCTACCAGTACTTC
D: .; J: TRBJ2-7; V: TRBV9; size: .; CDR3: CASSVGFAGAIYEQYF; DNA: TGTGCCAGCAGCGTAGGGTTTGCAGGGGCGATCTACGAGCAGTACTTC
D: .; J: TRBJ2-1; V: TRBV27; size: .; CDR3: CASRGWGSSYNEQFF; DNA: TGTGCCAGCAGGGGATGGGGGAGCTCCTACAATGAGCAGTTCTTC
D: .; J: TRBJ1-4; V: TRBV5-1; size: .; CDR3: CASNLGGANEKLFF; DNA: TGCGCCAGCAATCTCGGGGGTGCAAATGAAAAACTGTTTTTT
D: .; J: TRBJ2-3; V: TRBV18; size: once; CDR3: CASSPGSGDTQYF; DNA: TGTGCCAGCTCACCAGGGTCCGGAGATACGCAGTATTTT
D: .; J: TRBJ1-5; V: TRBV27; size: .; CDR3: CASTTARGQPQHF; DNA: TGTGCCAGCACCACAGCGCGGGGTCAGCCCCAGCATTTT
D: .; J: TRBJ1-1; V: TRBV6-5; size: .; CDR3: CASSYSKSGLNTEAFF; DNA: TGTGCCAGCAGTTACTCGAAATCCGGATTGAACACTGAAGCTTTCTTT